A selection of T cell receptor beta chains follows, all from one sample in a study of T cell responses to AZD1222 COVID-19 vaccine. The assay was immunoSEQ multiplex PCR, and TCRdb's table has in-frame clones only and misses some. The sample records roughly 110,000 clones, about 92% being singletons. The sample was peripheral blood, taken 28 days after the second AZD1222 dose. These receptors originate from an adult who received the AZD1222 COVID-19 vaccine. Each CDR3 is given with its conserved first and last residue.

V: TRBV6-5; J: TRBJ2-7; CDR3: CASGRPFGLLEQYF
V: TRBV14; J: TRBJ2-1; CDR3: CASSQFRDHYNEQFF
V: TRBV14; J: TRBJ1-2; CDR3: CASSQDSLRYGYTF
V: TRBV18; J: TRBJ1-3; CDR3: CASSPPGQAGNTIYF
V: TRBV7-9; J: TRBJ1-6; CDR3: CASSLGDSPLHF
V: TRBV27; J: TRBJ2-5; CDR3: CASSPQYRDRGRRWETQYF
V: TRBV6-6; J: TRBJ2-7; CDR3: CASSYSARVASYEQYF
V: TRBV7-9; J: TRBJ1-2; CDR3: CASSATGGYGYTF
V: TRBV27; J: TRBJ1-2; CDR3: CASSSLTGNYGYTF
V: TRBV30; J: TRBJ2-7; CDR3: CAWSGGLAVTYEQYF
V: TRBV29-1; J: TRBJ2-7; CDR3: CSVEVQGVHEQYF
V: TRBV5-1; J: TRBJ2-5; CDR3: CASSFAGGQETQYF
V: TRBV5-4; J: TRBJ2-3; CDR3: CASSLGPSGSLSDTQYF
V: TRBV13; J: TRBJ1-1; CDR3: CASSPPGTGSEAFF
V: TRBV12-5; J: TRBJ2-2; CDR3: CASGLVGTFNTGELFF
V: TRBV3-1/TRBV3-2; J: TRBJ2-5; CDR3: CASSQDLGSGQGGTQYF
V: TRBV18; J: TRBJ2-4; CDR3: CASSPTGDLFLIF
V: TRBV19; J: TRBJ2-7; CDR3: CASSTKGPTAADEQYF
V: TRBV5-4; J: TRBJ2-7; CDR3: CASRKTGLTYEQYF
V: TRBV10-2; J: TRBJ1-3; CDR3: CASSGRAGNTIYF
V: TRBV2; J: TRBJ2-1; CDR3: CASGTSGRPRGEQFF
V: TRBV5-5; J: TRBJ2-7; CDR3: CASSLSADRPTYEQYF
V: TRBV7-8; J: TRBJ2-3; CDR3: CASSFRPGPDTQYF